These 5 T cell receptor beta chains came from one sample sequenced in a study of vaccination and CD4 T cells after COVID-19. These receptors' targets are unknown. Treatment noted: roughly 10-day PBMC culture with coronavirus spike peptide pools or control peptides (ViraFEST assay). Sequence data for DNA of cultured CD4+ T cells were generated by the Oncomine TCR Beta short-read assay. TCRdb reanalysed the PCR reads using MiXCR and keeps one entry per CDR3 protein. The data contain 13,000 to 15,000 distinct CDR3 sequences, more than 55% of them singletons. Sequences were obtained from CD4+ T cells from blood, cultured in vitro. The receptors were sampled from a human donor who had recovered from COVID-19.

The rearrangement joins TRBV6-1 to TRBJ1-3, with D uncertain. Germline CDR1 and CDR2: MNHNS and SASEGT. Trimming stripped 6 bases from V and 0 bases from J, with 12 bases between. The CDR3 has 15 residues. The CDR3 is CASRTGTYSGNTIYF. The CDR3 nucleotides read TGTGCCAGCAGAACCGGCACCTACTCTGGAAACACCATATATTTT.

V and J are TRBV20-1 and TRBJ2-1; no reliable D call. The length of the CDR3 is 14 residues. The V and J ends lost 0 bases and 4 bases respectively, with 10 bases between them. Germline CDR1 and CDR2: DFQATT and SNEGSKA (reference sequence). CDR3 nucleotide sequence: TGCAGTGCTAGAGATGAAGGATTTTACAATGAGCAGTTCTTC. It specifies CSARDEGFYNEQFF.

The chain combines TRBV12-3 or TRBV12-4 with TRBJ1-1, with a weak D call TRBD1 (5 bases). The CDR3 is 16 residues long. The V and J ends lost 5 bases and 6 bases respectively, with 22 bases between them. The CDR3, as DNA: TGTGCCAGCAGTCCCAGGACGGGTGGGGACGGACCTGAAGCTTTCTTT. It translates to CASSPRTGGDGPEAFF.

This clonotype was observed a handful of times. This chain connects TRBV27 to TRBJ1-1; D uncertain. Trimming left V 2 bases short and J 2 bases short, with 9 bases between. In germline, CDR1 is MNHEY, CDR2 SMNVEV (reference sequence). The CDR3 covers 14 residues. For the CDR3, the DNA is TGTGCCAGCAGTTTAAAAGTGATTAACACTGAAGCTTTCTTT. Residues: CASSLKVINTEAFF.

The chain combines TRBV19 with TRBJ1-2; the match to TRBD1 covers 9 bases. The CDR3 spans 13 residues. The germline CDR1 and CDR2 sequences are LNHDA and SQIVND (reference sequence). In DNA form, the CDR3 reads TGTGGCCCAACGACAGGGGGAACTCTTGGCTACACCTTC. Amino acid sequence: CGPTTGGTLGYTF.